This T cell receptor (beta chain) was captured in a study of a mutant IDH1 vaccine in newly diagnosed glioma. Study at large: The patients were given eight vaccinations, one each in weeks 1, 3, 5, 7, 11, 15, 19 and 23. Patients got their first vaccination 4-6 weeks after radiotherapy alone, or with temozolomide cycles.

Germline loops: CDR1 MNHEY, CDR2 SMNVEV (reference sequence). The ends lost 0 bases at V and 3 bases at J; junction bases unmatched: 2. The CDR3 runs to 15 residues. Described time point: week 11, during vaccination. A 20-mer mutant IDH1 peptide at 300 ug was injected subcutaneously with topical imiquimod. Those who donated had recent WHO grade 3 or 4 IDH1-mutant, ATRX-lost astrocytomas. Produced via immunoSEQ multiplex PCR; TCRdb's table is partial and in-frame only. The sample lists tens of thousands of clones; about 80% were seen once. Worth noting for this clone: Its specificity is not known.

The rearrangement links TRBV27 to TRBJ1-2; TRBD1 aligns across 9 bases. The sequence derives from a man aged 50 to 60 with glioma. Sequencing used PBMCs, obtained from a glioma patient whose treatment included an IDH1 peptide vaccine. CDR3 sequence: CASSLSTGGHYGYTF. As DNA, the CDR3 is TGTGCCAGCAGTTTATCGACAGGGGGACACTATGGCTACACCTTC.